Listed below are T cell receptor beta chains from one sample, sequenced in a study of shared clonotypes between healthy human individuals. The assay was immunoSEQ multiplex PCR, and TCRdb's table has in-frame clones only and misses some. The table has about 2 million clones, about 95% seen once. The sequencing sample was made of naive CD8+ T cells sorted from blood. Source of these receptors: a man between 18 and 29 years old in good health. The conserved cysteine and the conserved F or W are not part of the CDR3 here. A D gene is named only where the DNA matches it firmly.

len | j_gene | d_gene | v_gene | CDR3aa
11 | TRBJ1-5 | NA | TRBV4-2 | ASSQDLREPQH
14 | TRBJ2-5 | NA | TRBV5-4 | ASSSLTRGGQETQY
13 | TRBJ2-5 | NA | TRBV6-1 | ASSDHRAAPETQY
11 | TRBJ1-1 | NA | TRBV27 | ASSWGAGTEAF
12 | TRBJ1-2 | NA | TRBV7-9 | ASSLNMDNYGYT
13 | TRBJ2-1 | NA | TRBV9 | ASSVGGTTYNEQF
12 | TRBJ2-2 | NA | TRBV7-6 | ASSPRESTGELF
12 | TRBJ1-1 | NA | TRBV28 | ASSVVAGRTEAF
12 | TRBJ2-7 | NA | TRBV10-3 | AISDPGGAYEQY
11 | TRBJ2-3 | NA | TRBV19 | ASSPGPGDTQY
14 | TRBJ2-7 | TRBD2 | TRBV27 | ASSHAPGGGTYEQY
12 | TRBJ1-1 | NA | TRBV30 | AWSVGTGRTEAF
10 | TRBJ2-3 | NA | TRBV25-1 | ASGPSTDTQY